Following are 28 T cell receptor beta chains from one sample sequenced in a study of Ad26.COV2.S vaccination and SARS-CoV-2 variants. Data came from immunoSEQ multiplex PCR; TCRdb stores just in-frame clones and leaves some out. The sample holds about 350,000 clones, roughly 85% seen once. Indicated treatment: some 20 received Ad26.COV2.S at low or high dose, single or two shots; about five received placebo; per-sample allocation not given. Collection of samples fell on day 63 after the first vaccine or placebo injection. The sample consisted of peripheral blood, taken in a trial of Ad26.COV2.S vaccine versus placebo. These receptors originate from a person between 18 and 60 years old who received the Ad26.COV2.S COVID-19 vaccine or a placebo.

This clone came up a few times. The J gene is TRBJ2-3, the V gene TRBV27; D remains unclear. The CDR3 has 13 residues. Germline lookup yields CDR1 MNHEY and CDR2 SMNVEV (reference sequence). Trimming shortened V by 0 bases and J by 0 bases, and 1 base separated the two germline ends. DNA for the CDR3: TGTGCCAGCAGTTTATCTAGCACAGATACGCAGTATTTT. This sequence encodes CASSLSSTDTQYF.

CDR3 amino acids: CASSARDSPYEQYF. CDR3 nucleotide sequence: TGTGCCAGCAGCGCAAGGGACAGCCCCTACGAGCAGTACTTC. The chain joins TRBV9 to TRBJ2-7, with 7 bases lining up with TRBD1. With 3 bases clipped from V and 2 bases from J, the junction kept 5 bases outside the gene matches. The CDR3 is made up of 14 amino acids. Germline V lookup: CDR1 SGDLS, CDR2 YYNGEE.

The genes are TRBV11-2 and TRBJ1-2, with unresolved D. The germline gives CDR1 SGHAT, CDR2 FQNNGV. V was trimmed by 3 bases and J by 13 bases, leaving 3 bases between them. The CDR3 has 8 amino acids. The CDR3 sequence is CASSFLTF. Written as DNA, the CDR3 is TGTGCCAGCAGCTTTCTCACCTTC.

This clone has a handful of counts. V and J are TRBV10-3 and TRBJ2-7; D is uncertain. There are 12 residues in the CDR3. Trimming left V 3 bases short and J 5 bases short, with 8 bases between. CDR1 is ENHRY and CDR2 is SYGVKD in the germline V gene. The CDR3 here is CAISEGDDEQYF. CDR3 in DNA: TGTGCCATCAGTGAAGGTGACGACGAGCAGTACTTC.

This clone was seen only once. The V gene is TRBV28, the J gene TRBJ2-5; 9 bases align to TRBD2. Germline CDR1 is MDHEN and CDR2 is SYDVKM. The V segment lost 3 bases and the J segment 4 bases; nucleotides outside the gene matches: 12. The CDR3 has 17 residues. In DNA, the CDR3 is TGTGCCAGCAGTTTCCTCTCGGTAGCGGGAGTACGAGAGACCCAGTACTTC. It translates to CASSFLSVAGVRETQYF.

The chain links TRBV5-4 to TRBJ2-7; D is ambiguous. The germline CDR1 and CDR2 sequences are SGHNT and YYREEE (reference sequence). This CDR3 is 13 amino acids long. With 4 bases removed from V and 5 bases from J, the gap between germline ends came to 13 bases. CDR3 DNA: TGTGCCAGCAGCGATCTTCGGACGGACGAGCAGTACTTC. Its protein product is CASSDLRTDEQYF.

The J gene is TRBJ2-2, the V gene TRBV11-2, with a weak D call TRBD1 (6 bases). The CDR3 extends over 15 amino acids. V lost 5 bases and J lost 5, with 15 bases in between. Germline V lookup: CDR1 SGHAT, CDR2 FQNNGV. CDR3 nucleotide sequence: TGTGCCAGCAGCGCACCCCCAGGGGTAACCGGGGAGCTGTTTTTT. Translating gives CASSAPPGVTGELFF.

The chain joins TRBV5-1 to TRBJ1-1; 10 positions match TRBD1. The CDR3 has 16 residues. CDR1 and CDR2 from the germline V gene are SGHRS and YFSETQ. The V segment lost 3 bases and the J segment 0 bases; nucleotides outside the gene matches: 5. CDR3 nucleotide sequence: TGCGCCAGCAGCTCGGACAGGGGGGTCATGAACACTGAAGCTTTCTTT. Amino acids: CASSSDRGVMNTEAFF.

The chain employs TRBV19 and TRBJ1-1; 10 nucleotides agree with TRBD1. The germline V gene has CDR1 LNHDA and CDR2 SQIVND (reference sequence). This CDR3 contains 17 residues. V gave up 8 bases and J gave up 0 bases; unmatched junction bases: 12. This CDR3 reads CASRRAGTGVMNTEAFF. Written as DNA, the CDR3 is TGTGCCAGTCGTAGGGCCGGGACAGGGGTAATGAACACTGAAGCTTTCTTT.

The chain is built from TRBV15 and TRBJ2-5; 9 nucleotides line up with TRBD2. The V segment lost 4 bases and the J segment 5 bases; nucleotides outside the gene matches: 14. Germline V gives CDR1 LNHNV, CDR2 YYDKDF (reference sequence). This CDR3 spans 17 amino acids. The CDR3 DNA reads TGTGCCACCAGCAACCCTAATGGCGGGGGGGCAGGGGAGACCCAGTACTTC. Protein: CATSNPNGGGAGETQYF.

CDR3 protein: CASSYSGWGTNTEAFF. The CDR3 coding sequence is TGTGCCAGCAGTTACTCAGGATGGGGGACGAACACTGAAGCTTTCTTT. J is TRBJ1-1 and V is TRBV6-5; D might be TRBD1 (5 bases). CDR1 is MNHEY and CDR2 is SVGAGI in the germline V gene. Trimming left V 0 bases short and J 1 base short, with 12 bases between. The CDR3 covers 16 residues.

The rearrangement uses TRBV2 and TRBJ2-7; unclear D gene. Trimming removed 7 bases from V and 3 bases from J, with 7 bases in between. Germline CDR1 is SNHLY and CDR2 is FYNNEI. This CDR3 has 11 amino acids. CDR3: CASKLVYEQYF. The CDR3 bases are TGTGCCAGCAAGCTAGTCTACGAGCAGTACTTC.

The chain has TRBV7-2 and TRBJ1-2; D is possibly TRBD1 (5 bases). The V end lost 4 bases, the J end lost 2 bases, and 8 bases lay between the germline ends. The V gene's germline CDR1 is SGHTA and CDR2 FQGNSA. The CDR3 spans 13 residues. The DNA for the CDR3 is TGTGCCAGCAGCTGGGACCTAAACTATGGCTACACCTTC. Its translation: CASSWDLNYGYTF.

This clone was observed once. The chain recombines TRBV11-2 with TRBJ2-7; TRBD1 matches at 7 bases. V trimming: 8 bases; J trimming: 4 bases; junction bases outside the gene matches: 17. The germline V gene encodes CDR1 SGHAT and CDR2 FQNNGV. The CDR3 runs to 16 residues. The chain's CDR3 is CASALGLGDRSYEQYF. CDR3 nucleotide sequence: TGTGCCAGCGCCCTCGGTTTAGGGGACAGATCTTACGAGCAGTACTTC. The full variable domain, in which reference TRBV11-2 and TRBJ2-7 provide the parts outside the CDR3, is EAGVAQSPRYKIIEKRQSVAFWCNPISGHATLYWYQQILGQGPKLLIQFQNNGVVDDSQLPKDRFSAERLKGVDSTLKIQPAKLEDSAVYLCASALGLGDRSYEQYFGPGTRLTVT.

The rearrangement links TRBV7-9 to TRBJ2-5, with D maybe TRBD2 (6 bases). V lost 1 base to trimming and J lost 2 bases, with 11 bases between them. Germline V gives CDR1 SEHNR, CDR2 FQNEAQ (reference sequence). The length of the CDR3 is 15 residues. CDR3 sequence reads: CASSLVMAGQETQYF. DNA for the CDR3: TGTGCCAGCAGCTTAGTAATGGCGGGACAAGAGACCCAGTACTTC.

The chain carries TRBV9 and TRBJ1-1, with 8 nucleotides matching TRBD1. Germline V gene lookup returns CDR1 SGDLS and CDR2 YYNGEE. V shed 3 bases and J 1 base; nucleotides not matched to a gene: 5. The CDR3 has 15 residues. The CDR3 here is CASSETGAKNTEAFF. Written as DNA, the CDR3 is TGTGCCAGCAGCGAGACAGGGGCAAAGAACACTGAAGCTTTCTTT. Filled out from reference TRBV9 and TRBJ1-1, the complete variable domain reads DSGVTQTPKHLITATGQRVTLRCSPRSGDLSVYWYQQSLDQGLQFLIQYYNGEERAKGNILERFSAQQFPDLHSELNLSSLELGDSALYFCASSETGAKNTEAFFGQGTRLTVV.

J is TRBJ2-1 and V is TRBV7-2; D is ambiguous. Germline assignment: CDR1 SGHTA and CDR2 FQGNSA. The CDR3 is 12 residues long. The V end was cut by 5 bases, the J end by 11 bases, with 13 bases between. CDR3 residues: CASSPETRKQFF. In DNA form, the CDR3 reads TGTGCCAGCAGCCCCGAGACCCGGAAGCAGTTCTTC.

This clone was seen once. The V and J genes are TRBV18 and TRBJ2-1; 14 bases are shared with TRBD2. Germline lookup yields CDR1 KGHSH and CDR2 LQKENI. With 2 bases clipped from V and 7 bases from J, the junction kept 7 bases outside the gene matches. The CDR3 covers 17 residues. In DNA form, the CDR3 reads TGTGCCAGCTCACCAGGAACCGGGACTAGCGGGGGAAATGAGCAGTTCTTC. Translating it yields CASSPGTGTSGGNEQFF.

This chain links TRBV5-1 with TRBJ1-5; 8 positions match TRBD1. CDR3 size: 17 residues. The germline gives CDR1 SGHRS, CDR2 YFSETQ. V gave up 2 bases and J gave up 1 base; unmatched junction bases: 8. This chain's CDR3 is CASSFYPTGDSNQPQHF. CDR3 nucleotides: TGCGCCAGCAGCTTCTACCCGACAGGGGACAGCAATCAGCCCCAGCATTTT.

This clone has just one count. CDR3 DNA: TGTGCCAGCAGCCTATTAGGGGGACTAGCCCAGGGGGATACGCAGTATTTT. It translates to CASSLLGGLAQGDTQYF. The chain joins TRBV11-2 to TRBJ2-3, with TRBD2 matching 9 bases. J lost 6 bases, V lost 5 bases, and 15 bases had no gene match. CDR3 length: 17 amino acids. Germline V gives CDR1 SGHAT, CDR2 FQNNGV. The full variable domain, with the rest looked up from reference TRBV11-2 and TRBJ2-3, is EAGVAQSPRYKIIEKRQSVAFWCNPISGHATLYWYQQILGQGPKLLIQFQNNGVVDDSQLPKDRFSAERLKGVDSTLKIQPAKLEDSAVYLCASSLLGGLAQGDTQYFGPGTRLTVL.

This sequence joins TRBV5-8 and TRBJ2-3; 10 bases are a match to TRBD2. Germline V gene sequence: CDR1 SGHTS, CDR2 YDEGEE. The CDR3 contains 16 residues. The V and J ends lost 2 bases and 1 base, in that order; junction bases with no gene match: 4. CDR3 nucleotide sequence: TGTGCCAGCAGCTTCCTAGCGGGAGAGGGCACAGATACGCAGTATTTT. Amino acids: CASSFLAGEGTDTQYF.

The V and J genes are TRBV28 and TRBJ2-1; 8 bases map to TRBD2. The germline V gene has CDR1 MDHEN and CDR2 SYDVKM. The CDR3 runs 15 residues. V trimming: 6 bases; J trimming: 1 base; junction bases outside the gene matches: 5. CDR3 amino acids: CASSLPGGSYNEQFF. The CDR3 DNA reads TGTGCCAGCAGCCTCCCGGGGGGGTCCTACAATGAGCAGTTCTTC.

The chain is built from TRBV27 and TRBJ2-2; tentative D call: TRBD1 (5 bases). The CDR3 totals 13 residues. The V gene lost 6 bases and the J gene lost 3 bases, with 8 bases spanning the gap. Germline values: CDR1 MNHEY, CDR2 SMNVEV (reference sequence). CDR3 in amino acids: CASRKTDTGELFF. CDR3 coding DNA: TGTGCCAGCAGAAAGACAGACACCGGGGAGCTGTTTTTT.

The chain couples TRBV19 to TRBJ1-2; D is uncertain. The germline V gene has CDR1 LNHDA and CDR2 SQIVND (reference sequence). V gave up 0 bases and J gave up 6 bases, with 5 bases separating them. This CDR3 has 12 residues. CDR3 sequence reads: CASSIDLDGYTF. In nucleotides, the CDR3 is TGTGCCAGTAGTATAGATCTTGATGGCTACACCTTC.

The rearrangement uses TRBV7-2 and TRBJ1-3; the D gene is possibly TRBD1 (5 bases). The germline V and J ends were trimmed by 1 base and 2 bases, with 9 bases remaining between them. The germline V gene has CDR1 SGHTA and CDR2 FQGNSA. This CDR3 has 15 amino acids. The CDR3 region has the DNA TGTGCCAGCAGCTTAGTTCGGGGGGCTGGAAACACCATATATTTT. It specifies CASSLVRGAGNTIYF.

The chain recombines TRBV5-5 with TRBJ2-7, with 9 nucleotides matching TRBD1. Germline loops: CDR1 SGHKS, CDR2 YYEKEE (reference sequence). The CDR3 totals 14 residues. V was clipped by 3 bases and J by 7 bases; unmatched bases: 8. The CDR3 here is CASSWGQGTTEQYF. In DNA, the CDR3 is TGTGCCAGCAGCTGGGGACAGGGAACTACTGAGCAGTACTTC.

This clone was picked up one time. The V gene is TRBV5-1, the J gene TRBJ1-2; D is undetermined. Trimming shortened V by 4 bases and J by 4 bases, and 14 bases separated the two germline ends. CDR1 is SGHRS and CDR2 is YFSETQ in the germline V gene. The CDR3 runs 14 residues. The CDR3: CASSLTPGAYGYTF. CDR3 nucleotides: TGCGCCAGCAGCCTCACCCCAGGCGCCTATGGCTACACCTTC.

This clone was observed once. The chain employs TRBV27 and TRBJ2-1; D is perhaps TRBD2 (5 bases). Trimming cost V 5 bases and J 4 bases, with 15 bases left between them. The CDR3 has 15 residues. CDR1 is MNHEY, CDR2 SMNVEV, per germline (reference sequence). Here the CDR3 DNA reads TGTGCCAGCAGTGCTGCTAGAGGGCTATACAATGAGCAGTTCTTC. This sequence encodes CASSAARGLYNEQFF.